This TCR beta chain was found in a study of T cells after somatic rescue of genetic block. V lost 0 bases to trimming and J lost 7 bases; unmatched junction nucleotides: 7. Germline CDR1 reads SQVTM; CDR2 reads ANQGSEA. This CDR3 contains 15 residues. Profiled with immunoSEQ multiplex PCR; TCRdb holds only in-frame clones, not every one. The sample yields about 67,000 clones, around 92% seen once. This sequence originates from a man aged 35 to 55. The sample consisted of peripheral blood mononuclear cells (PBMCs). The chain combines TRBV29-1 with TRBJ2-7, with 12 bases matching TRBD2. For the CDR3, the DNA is TGCAGCGTTGAAGAGAGTCTAGCGGGGGGGCTAGAGCAGTACTTC. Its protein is CSVEESLAGGLEQYF.